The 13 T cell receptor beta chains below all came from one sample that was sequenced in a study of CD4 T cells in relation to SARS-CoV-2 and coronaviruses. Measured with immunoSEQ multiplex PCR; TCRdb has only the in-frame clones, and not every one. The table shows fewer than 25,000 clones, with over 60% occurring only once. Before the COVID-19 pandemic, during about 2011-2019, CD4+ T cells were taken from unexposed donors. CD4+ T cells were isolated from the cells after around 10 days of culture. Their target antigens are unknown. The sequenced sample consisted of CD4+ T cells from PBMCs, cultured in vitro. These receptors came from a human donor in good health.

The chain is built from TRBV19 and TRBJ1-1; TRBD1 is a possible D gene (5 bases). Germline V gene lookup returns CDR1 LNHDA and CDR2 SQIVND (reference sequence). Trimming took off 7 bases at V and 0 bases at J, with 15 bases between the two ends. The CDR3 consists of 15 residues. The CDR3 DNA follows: TGTGCCAGTAACATGGGTGAGGGGCTGAACACTGAAGCTTTCTTT. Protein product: CASNMGEGLNTEAFF. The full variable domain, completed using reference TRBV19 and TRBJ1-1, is DGGITQSPKYLFRKEGQNVTLSCEQNLNHDAMYWYRQDPGQGLRLIYYSQIVNDFQKGDIAEGYSVSREKKESFPLTVTSAQKNPTAFYLCASNMGEGLNTEAFFGQGTRLTVV.

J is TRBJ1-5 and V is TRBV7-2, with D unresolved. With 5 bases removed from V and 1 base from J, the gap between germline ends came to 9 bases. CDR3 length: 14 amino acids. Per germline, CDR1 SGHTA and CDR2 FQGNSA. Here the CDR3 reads CASSGGMSNQPQHF. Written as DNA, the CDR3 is TGTGCCAGCAGCGGAGGGATGAGCAATCAGCCCCAGCATTTT.

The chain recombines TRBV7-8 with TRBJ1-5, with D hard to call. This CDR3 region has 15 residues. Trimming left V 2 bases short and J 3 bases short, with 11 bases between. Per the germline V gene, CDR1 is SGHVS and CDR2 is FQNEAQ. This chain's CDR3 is CASSLSETFNQPQHF. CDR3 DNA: TGTGCCAGCAGCTTATCCGAGACATTCAATCAGCCCCAGCATTTT. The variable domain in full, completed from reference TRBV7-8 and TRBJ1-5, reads GAGVSQSPRYKVAKRGQDVALRCDPISGHVSLFWYQQALGQGPEFLTYFQNEAQLDKSGLPSDRFFAERPEGSVSTLKIQRTQQEDSAVYLCASSLSETFNQPQHFGDGTRLSIL.

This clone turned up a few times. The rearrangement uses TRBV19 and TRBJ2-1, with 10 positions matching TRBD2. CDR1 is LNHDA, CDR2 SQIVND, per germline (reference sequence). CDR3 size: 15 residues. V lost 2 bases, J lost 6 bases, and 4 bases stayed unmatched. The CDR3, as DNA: TGTGCCAGTAGTATACGTAGCGGGAGGACCAATGAGCAGTTCTTC. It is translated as CASSIRSGRTNEQFF.

The CDR3 spells CASSYFIGGRGIQPQHF. The CDR3 DNA follows: TGTGCCAGCAGTTATTTCATAGGTGGTCGGGGGATCCAGCCCCAGCATTTT. The chain recombines TRBV6-2 or TRBV6-3 with TRBJ1-5; tentative D call: TRBD1 (5 bases). CDR1 MNHEY and CDR2 SVGEGT come from the germline V gene. Trimming removed 3 bases at V and 7 bases at J, with 22 bases between. The CDR3 length is 17 residues.

CDR3 nucleotide sequence: TGTGCCAGCAGTTCCGGGACAGGATCCTACAATGAGCAGTTCTTC. It yields the protein CASSSGTGSYNEQFF. The V gene is TRBV6-5, the J gene TRBJ2-1, with 8 nucleotides matching TRBD1. CDR1 and CDR2 from the germline V gene are MNHEY and SVGAGI. V trimming: 4 bases; J trimming: 1 base; junction bases outside the gene matches: 3. The CDR3 runs 15 residues.

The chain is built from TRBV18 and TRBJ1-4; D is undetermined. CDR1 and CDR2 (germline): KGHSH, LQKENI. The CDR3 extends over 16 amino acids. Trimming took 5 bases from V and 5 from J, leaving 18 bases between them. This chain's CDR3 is CASSISGPPLNEKLFF. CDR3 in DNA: TGTGCCAGCTCAATCTCCGGGCCACCCCTCAATGAAAAACTGTTTTTT. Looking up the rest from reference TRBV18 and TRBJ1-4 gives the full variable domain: NAGVMQNPRHLVRRRGQEARLRCSPMKGHSHVYWYRQLPEEGLKFMVYLQKENIIDESGMPKERFSAEFPKEGPSILRIQQVVRGDSAAYFCASSISGPPLNEKLFFGSGTQLSVL.

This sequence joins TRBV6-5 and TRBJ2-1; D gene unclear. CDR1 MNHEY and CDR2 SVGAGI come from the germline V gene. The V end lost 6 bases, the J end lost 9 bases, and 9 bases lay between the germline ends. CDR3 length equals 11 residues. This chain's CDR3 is CASSNYLEQFF. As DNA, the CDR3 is TGTGCCAGCAGCAACTATCTTGAGCAGTTCTTC.

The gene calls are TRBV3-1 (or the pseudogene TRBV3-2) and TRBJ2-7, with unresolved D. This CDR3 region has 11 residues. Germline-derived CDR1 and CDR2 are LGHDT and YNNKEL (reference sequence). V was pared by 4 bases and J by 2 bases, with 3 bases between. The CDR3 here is CASSRTYEQYF. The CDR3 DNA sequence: TGTGCCAGCAGCCGGACCTACGAGCAGTACTTC.

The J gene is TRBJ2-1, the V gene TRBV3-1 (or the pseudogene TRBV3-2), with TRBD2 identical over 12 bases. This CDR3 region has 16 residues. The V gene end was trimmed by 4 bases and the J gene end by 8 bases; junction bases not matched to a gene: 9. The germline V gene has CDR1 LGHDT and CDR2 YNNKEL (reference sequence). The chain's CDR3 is CASSPSSSGRVDEQFF. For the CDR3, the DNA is TGTGCCAGCAGCCCCTCCTCTAGCGGGAGGGTAGATGAGCAGTTCTTC.

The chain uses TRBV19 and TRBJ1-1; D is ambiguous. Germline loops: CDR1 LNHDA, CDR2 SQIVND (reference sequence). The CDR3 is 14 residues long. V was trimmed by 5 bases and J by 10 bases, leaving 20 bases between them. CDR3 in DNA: TGTGCCAGTAGTCCATCTCCCGAGTTGCCATCAGCTTTCTTT. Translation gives CASSPSPELPSAFF. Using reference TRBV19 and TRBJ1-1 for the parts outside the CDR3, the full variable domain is DGGITQSPKYLFRKEGQNVTLSCEQNLNHDAMYWYRQDPGQGLRLIYYSQIVNDFQKGDIAEGYSVSREKKESFPLTVTSAQKNPTAFYLCASSPSPELPSAFFGQGTRLTVV.

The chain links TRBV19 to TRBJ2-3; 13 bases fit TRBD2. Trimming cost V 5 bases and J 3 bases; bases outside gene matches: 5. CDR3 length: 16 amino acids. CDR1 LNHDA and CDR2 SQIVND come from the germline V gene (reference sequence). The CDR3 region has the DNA TGTGCCAGTAGTCCGGGACTAGCGGGAAGAACAGATACGCAGTATTTT. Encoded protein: CASSPGLAGRTDTQYF.

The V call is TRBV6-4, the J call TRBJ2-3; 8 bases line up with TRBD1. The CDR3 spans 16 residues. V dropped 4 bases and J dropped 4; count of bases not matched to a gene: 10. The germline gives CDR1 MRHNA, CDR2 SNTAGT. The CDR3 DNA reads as TGTGCCAGCAGTGCCACCTGGACAGGGCGAGCAGATACGCAGTATTTT. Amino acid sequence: CASSATWTGRADTQYF.